This T cell receptor (beta chain) appears in the sequencing data of a study of blood T cell repertoires in COVID-19. Study-wide background: Sources were T cells, B-cell-depleted T cells, or PBMCs; the material itself was cDNA or gDNA.

Germline V gene sequence: CDR1 SGHNT, CDR2 YYREEE (reference sequence). The CDR3 is 15 amino acids. V dropped 3 bases and J dropped 6; count of bases not matched to a gene: 7. Only one count was recorded for this clone. In assigning cohorts, the study relied on participant-reported clinical history. For recovered donors of Cohort 3, there were two negative PCRs, clearance, or symptom resolution. Under the authors' procedure: Scientists estimated how many nucleated cells there were by amplifying reference gene primers. TCRdb's table, derived via immunoSEQ multiplex PCR, lists solely in-frame clones and lacks some. The D gene and trimming were derived from the DNA, and the V and J assignments and clone size from that table. The sample lists some 330,000 clones; over 80% were seen once.

The source of this sequence is a woman in her forties or fifties who had recovered from COVID-19. The sequenced material came from PBMCs or T cells enriched from blood (not recorded which). The rearrangement joins TRBV5-4 to TRBJ2-1; 9 nucleotides match TRBD2. The CDR3 DNA sequence: TGTGCCAGCAGCTGGAGGGGCGGGAGGGCCAATGAGCAGTTCTTC. Translating it yields CASSWRGGRANEQFF.